This TCR beta chain was sequenced in a study of Ad26.COV2.S vaccination and SARS-CoV-2 variants (dated by TCRdb to the early 2020s). General notes on the study: Vaccine-arm donors were drawn from COV1001, a multicentre, randomized, double-blind, placebo-controlled phase I-IIa trial of Ad26.COV2.S in healthy adults. Investigators remained blinded to trial group allocation during experiments and outcome assessment. Sequencing of the TCRbeta repertoire served to evaluate the specificity and breadth of SARS-CoV-2-reactive T cell receptors following Ad26.COV2.S vaccination. Ad26.COV2.S was administered intramuscularly at a dose of 5x10^10 or 1x10^11 viral particles, either as one shot or as two shots given 56 days apart. The TCR-sequenced set comprised approximately 32 samples: some 19 Ad26.COV2.S vaccine recipients, 5 placebo recipients and 8 SARS-CoV-2 convalescent individuals. Participants in the trial were split at random into five groups of five each, receiving low-dose or high-dose Ad26.COV2.S once or twice, or else placebo on both occasions.

What the work shows at the level of the full study, not this receptor alone: Comparable non-spike TCR breadth was observed between vaccine and placebo recipients, consistent with only spike being contained in the vaccine. Comparing responses between vaccine doses or regimens was not something the study was powered to do. Compared with placebo recipients, Ad26.COV2.S recipients showed higher spike-specific TCR breadth (P = 0.0014). After vaccination, spike-specific CD8+ and CD4+ T cell responses were reported to show substantial breadth. According to the authors, total T cell responses may have been underestimated by the TCR breadth and depth analyses.

This specimen's treatment or condition label, interpreted: 15 to 20 received Ad26.COV2.S at low or high dose, single or two shots; about five received placebo; per-sample allocation not given. For vaccine and placebo recipients, repertoires were sequenced using samples collected on day 63 after the first injection. Cohort 1b enrolled about 25 adults aged 18-55 years at a single site in Boston, USA, between 29 July and 7 August 2020. Ad26.COV2.S was a replication-incompetent adenovirus type 26 vector expressing a prefusion-stabilized SARS-CoV-2 spike protein from the original Wuhan strain. Remarks on this clone: Its antigen target is currently unknown. No much larger clone is present one base from it, and per-base qualities are unavailable.

The CDR3 sequence holds 16 residues, the cysteine and phenylalanine included. The DNA shown is the 48-base CDR3, in frame from base 1. The germline ends are 12 bases apart after V is trimmed by 0 bases and J by 2 bases. CDR1 and CDR2, per the germline V gene, are SGHRS and YFSETQ. TCRbeta CDR3 regions were sequenced with the immunoSEQ Assay. After extraction, genomic DNA underwent amplification by bias-controlled multiplex PCR, followed by high-throughput sequencing. On the authors' methods: To quantify the absolute abundance of each unique TCRbeta CDR3 region, sequences were collapsed and filtered. T cell fraction was estimated by normalizing TCRbeta template counts to usable DNA, with usable DNA measured through amplification of reference genes found in all nucleated cells. Repertoire TCRs were annotated as SARS-CoV-2-specific by exact matching of V gene, CDR3 amino acid sequence and J gene to a known reactive TCR set. MIRA supplied the reference SARS-CoV-2 TCR set, which was filtered for enrichment in COVID-19-positive ImmuneCODE repertoires so that public or cross-reactive TCRs were removed. Using the MIRA antigens, annotated TCRs were further analysed by specific ORF or by position within an ORF. Breadth was defined as the number of annotated unique rearrangements divided by the total number of unique productive rearrangements, and depth was defined as the summed frequency of the annotated unique rearrangements. Two-sided Wilcoxon rank-sum tests were applied when comparing TCR breadth between groups. The source is immuneACCESS, and TCRdb retained only in-frame sequences with V and J called. Part of the clones is not carried over; for the studies checked, unresolved V genes explain less than half of this, and the remainder is unexplained. That table furnishes V, J and clone size, whereas the DNA furnished D and trimming. The sample profile shows fewer than 400,000 clones; approximately 86% of them were found once. Of the sample, about 2.1% is held by the ten largest clones.

This sequence originates from a person aged 18-60 years who received the Ad26.COV2.S COVID-19 vaccine or a placebo. The sample here was peripheral blood, taken in a trial of Ad26.COV2.S vaccine versus placebo. The receptor chain draws on TRBV5-1 and TRBJ1-3; TRBD1 is possibly the D segment (5 matching bases). The nucleotide sequence is TGCGCCAGCAGCTTGGCAGGGAAAACGGCTGGAAACACCATATATTTT. Its protein reads: CASSLAGKTAGNTIYF.